A selection of T cell receptor beta chains follows, all from one sample in a study of early T cells in non-severe SARS-CoV-2 infection. TCRdb reprocessed the 5' RACE reads with MiXCR, giving one entry per CDR3 protein. The sample holds fewer than 55,000 distinct CDR3 sequences, approximately 4% seen once. Sequencing was carried out using whole blood. The receptor set was obtained from an adult who was a healthcare worker with PCR-confirmed SARS-CoV-2 infection or an uninfected control (not recorded which). The CDR3 runs from the conserved cysteine through the conserved F or W. Fields, in order: J gene, V gene, clone size, D gene, CDR3 DNA, CDR3 protein. A D gene is named only where the DNA matches it firmly. Expanded clones get a size class; other rows say once, few or many, or leave the size out.

TRBJ2-3,TRBV10-1,-,-,TGCGCCAGCAGTGACAACACGAACGGTGGGCCGCAGTATTTT,CASSDNTNGGPQYF
TRBJ2-1,TRBV9,many,TRBD2,TGTGCCAGCAGTGCGACTAGCGGGATTTACAATGAGCAGTTCTTC,CASSATSGIYNEQFF
TRBJ2-7,TRBV7-9,-,-,TGTGCCAGCAGCTTAAAGTTGGAGGGGGGCGAGCAGTACTTC,CASSLKLEGGEQYF
TRBJ1-1,TRBV29-1,many,TRBD1,TGCAGCGTCCCCTTCTACAGGGGGGATTCGAACACTGAAGCTTTCTTT,CSVPFYRGDSNTEAFF
TRBJ2-2,TRBV2,few,TRBD1,TGTGCCAGCAGTGAACAGGGGGCCACCACCGGGGAGCTGTTTTTT,CASSEQGATTGELFF
TRBJ2-3,TRBV24-1,many,-,TGTGCCACCAGTGATCCGGGACTGCTCACAGATACGCAGTATTTT,CATSDPGLLTDTQYF
TRBJ1-4,TRBV20-1,many,-,TGCAGTGCTAGAGCCACGGGCTCGGCGTGGTTCCTTTTT,CSARATGSAWFLF
TRBJ1-1,TRBV29-1,-,-,TGCAGCATCAAACAGGGCAACACTGAAGCTTTCTTT,CSIKQGNTEAFF
TRBJ2-3,TRBV20-1,few,-,TGCAGTGCTAGAGCCCCCTCGCGAACCACAGATACGCAGTATTTT,CSARAPSRTTDTQYF
TRBJ2-3,TRBV11-2,many,-,TGTGCCAGCAGCCAGCTAGCGGATACGCAGTATTTT,CASSQLADTQYF
TRBJ2-1,TRBV6-6,many,-,TGTGCCAGCAGCCAGGCCTCCTACAATGAGCAGTTCTTC,CASSQASYNEQFF
TRBJ2-7,TRBV4-1,few,TRBD2,TGCGCCAGCAGCATTGGACTAGCGGGAGCCTACGAGCAGTACTTC,CASSIGLAGAYEQYF
TRBJ1-5,TRBV7-3,many,-,TGTGCCAGCAGCCCTGTCCGGCACGGTCGACAGCCCCAGCATTTT,CASSPVRHGRQPQHF
TRBJ1-6,TRBV4-2,many,-,TGTGCCAGCAGCCACCCTTTGCTTGGTTCACCCCTCCACTTT,CASSHPLLGSPLHF
TRBJ1-3,TRBV6-5,many,-,TGTGCCAGCAGTTACTCACCCCGGATCTCTGGAAACACCATATATTTT,CASSYSPRISGNTIYF
TRBJ1-5,TRBV19,many,-,TGTGCCAGTAGTATTAATCGGGCAGGGGATAGCAATCAGCCCCAGCATTTT,CASSINRAGDSNQPQHF
TRBJ1-1,TRBV28,many,TRBD1,TGTGCCAGCAGTTCAGGGGGTTTTAACTTAAACACTGAAGCTTTCTTT,CASSSGGFNLNTEAFF
TRBJ2-4,TRBV5-6,-,TRBD1,TGTGCCAGCAGACGGGACAGGGCTGTTCGAAACATTCAGTACTTC,CASRRDRAVRNIQYF
TRBJ2-1,TRBV14,many,TRBD2,TGTGCCAGCAGCTTGAGGACTAGCGGGGGGTACAATGAGCAGTTCTTC,CASSLRTSGGYNEQFF
TRBJ1-2,TRBV2,many,TRBD1,TGTGCCAGCACCGCCGGACAGGAGATTAACTATGGCTACACCTTC,CASTAGQEINYGYTF
TRBJ2-1,TRBV2,many,TRBD2,TGTGCCAGCAGTATACCGGGACTAGCGGGCAATGAGCAGTTCTTC,CASSIPGLAGNEQFF
TRBJ1-2,TRBV7-8,many,-,TGTGCCAGCAAGCTAGGGACTCCACTTCAAATAACGTCCTATGGCTACACCTTC,CASKLGTPLQITSYGYTF
TRBJ1-1,TRBV2,many,TRBD1,TGTGCCAGCGGGGACAGGGATGAGAGCACTGAAGCTTTCTTT,CASGDRDESTEAFF
TRBJ1-1,TRBV5-1,many,TRBD1,TGCGCCAGCAGCGTTAGTCAGGGGGCGAGGGACACTGAAGCTTTCTTT,CASSVSQGARDTEAFF
TRBJ1-1,TRBV20-1,many,-,TGCAGTGGGGAAGAGAACACTGAAGCTTTCTTT,CSGEENTEAFF
TRBJ2-1,TRBV4-1,many,-,TGCGCCAGCAGCCTGGACCCCTACAATGAGCAGTTCTTC,CASSLDPYNEQFF
TRBJ2-1,TRBV29-1,many,-,TGCAGCGTTGAGGAGGGGATTCATAATGAGCAGTTCTTC,CSVEEGIHNEQFF
TRBJ2-3,TRBV2,many,-,TGTGCCAGCAACCGACTATTCACAGATACGCAGTATTTT,CASNRLFTDTQYF
TRBJ2-2,TRBV3-1,many,-,TGTGCCAGCAGCCAGCTTCTAGCGAGCACCGGGGAGCTGTTTTTT,CASSQLLASTGELFF
TRBJ1-1,TRBV7-2,few,-,TGTGCCAGCAGCTTACCGGTAAAATCTGAAGTTTTCTTT,CASSLPVKSEVFF
TRBJ2-6,TRBV19,-,-,TGTGCCAGTAGAGGAGTGAACTCTGGGGCCAACGTCCTGACTTTC,CASRGVNSGANVLTF
TRBJ2-5,TRBV5-4,many,TRBD2,TGTGCCAGCAGCTTGGCGACTAGCGGGGGACAAGAGACCCAGTACTTC,CASSLATSGGQETQYF
TRBJ2-1,TRBV16,many,-,TGTGCCAGCAGCCAGGGGGGAGGACCCCCATACAATGAGCAGTTCTTC,CASSQGGGPPYNEQFF
TRBJ2-7,TRBV7-9,many,TRBD2,TGTGCCAGCAGCTATTTAGCGGGAGAGGGCGAGCAGTACTTC,CASSYLAGEGEQYF